Following are 9 T cell receptor beta chains from one sample sequenced in a study of blood T cell repertoires in COVID-19. Method: immunoSEQ multiplex PCR; TCRdb's copy keeps in-frame clones and lacks some. The table has almost 250,000 clones, roughly 85% seen once. The sequenced material came from PBMCs or T cells enriched from blood (not recorded which). The receptors originated from a woman between 50 and 59 years old with acute COVID-19.

The chain has TRBV6-2 or TRBV6-3 and TRBJ1-3; 8 positions match TRBD1. The CDR3 length is 13 residues. Per germline, CDR1 MNHEY and CDR2 SVGEGT. With 5 bases clipped from V and 10 bases from J, the junction kept 7 bases outside the gene matches. The chain's CDR3 is CASSRGQETTIYF. The CDR3, as DNA: TGTGCCAGCAGTCGGGGACAGGAAACTACCATATATTTT.

This clone came up a few times. The V gene is TRBV19, the J gene TRBJ1-2; TRBD1 aligns across 7 bases. V lost 6 bases and J lost 7; bases outside the gene matches: 5. The germline V gene has CDR1 LNHDA and CDR2 SQIVND (reference sequence). CDR3 size: 12 residues. In DNA form, the CDR3 reads TGTGCCAGTAGGGAGAGGGGGCCTGGCTACACCTTC. This translates into CASRERGPGYTF. The variable domain in full, with the rest retrieved from reference TRBV19 and TRBJ1-2, is DGGITQSPKYLFRKEGQNVTLSCEQNLNHDAMYWYRQDPGQGLRLIYYSQIVNDFQKGDIAEGYSVSREKKESFPLTVTSAQKNPTAFYLCASRERGPGYTFGSGTRLTVV.

The gene calls are TRBV6-5 and TRBJ1-2; 7 bases match TRBD1. The CDR3 extends over 13 amino acids. The germline gives CDR1 MNHEY, CDR2 SVGAGI. Trimming removed 6 bases from V and 3 bases from J; junction bases left unmatched: 4. As DNA, the CDR3 is TGTGCCAGCAGAGGACAGGCCTACTATGGCTACACCTTC. Residues: CASRGQAYYGYTF.

This sequence joins TRBV3-1 (or the pseudogene TRBV3-2) and TRBJ2-1, with D possibly matching TRBD1 (6 bases). The CDR3 length is 14 residues. V dropped 0 bases and J dropped 6 bases, with 9 bases sitting between them. CDR1 and CDR2 (germline): LGHDT, YNNKEL (reference sequence). The CDR3 loop is CASSQDTGLNEQFF. CDR3 bases: TGTGCCAGCAGCCAAGATACAGGGCTCAATGAGCAGTTCTTC.

The CDR3 protein is CASSLTTGQGVSYTF. DNA of the CDR3: TGTGCCAGCAGCCTGACCACGGGACAGGGAGTAAGCTACACCTTC. V and J are TRBV7-8 and TRBJ1-2, with TRBD1 matching 9 bases. V lost 5 bases, J lost 9 bases, and 13 bases stayed unmatched. CDR3 length equals 15 residues. Germline CDR1 reads SGHVS; CDR2 reads FQNEAQ.

This clone showed up just a few times. Other DNA sequences from this sample encode an identical CDR3 as well. As DNA, the CDR3 is TGTGCCAGCAGTTTATCGTCGGTTTATGGCTACACCTTC. Amino acids: CASSLSSVYGYTF. V is TRBV12-3 or TRBV12-4 and J is TRBJ1-2, with D hard to call. V was shortened by 2 bases and J by 5 bases, with 9 bases between the two germline ends. CDR3 length: 13 residues.

This clone was found once. The gene calls are TRBV4-1 and TRBJ1-1; perhaps TRBD1 as D (6 bases). CDR3 length: 16 residues. Germline V gives CDR1 MGHRA, CDR2 YSYEKL. Trimming shortened V by 1 base and J by 2 bases, and 14 bases separated the two germline ends. CDR3 protein: CASSQAQYRENTEAFF. The CDR3 nucleotides are TGCGCCAGCAGCCAAGCCCAGTACAGGGAAAACACTGAAGCTTTCTTT.

The chain is built from TRBV7-8 and TRBJ1-6; 7 bases are shared with TRBD1. J lost 8 bases, V lost 5 bases, and 12 bases had no gene match. From germline, CDR1 is SGHVS and CDR2 FQNEAQ. The length of the CDR3 is 16 residues. The CDR3 sequence: CASSLSQGVRDSPLHF. CDR3 nucleotide sequence: TGTGCCAGCAGCCTCTCGCAGGGGGTCCGAGATTCACCCCTCCACTTT.

Only a few counts were recorded for this clone. The chain uses TRBV27 and TRBJ1-3; D is possibly TRBD1 (6 bases). The CDR3 totals 14 residues. In germline, CDR1 is MNHEY, CDR2 SMNVEV (reference sequence). Trimming stripped 4 bases from V and 2 bases from J, with 9 bases between. CDR3 in DNA: TGTGCCAGCAGTTCCGGGGGGCCTGGAAACACCATATATTTT. This encodes CASSSGGPGNTIYF.